This T cell receptor beta chain was recovered during a study of T-cell reconstitution after alpha-beta-depleted transplantation in children. At least ten counts were recorded for this clonotype. Using unique molecular identifiers, the investigators prepared the TCRbeta library. Each CDR3 protein gets one entry after TCRdb re-called the PCR reads with MiXCR. Here the sample spans under 300,000 distinct CDR3 sequences, 7.5% to 10% being singletons. This receptor was identified in a human donor who donated a stem cell graft to a child with SCID. The material sequenced was PBMCs from the stem cell graft donor, taken from the stem cell graft.

In DNA form, the CDR3 reads TGTGCCAGCAGCTTTTCCCAGGGAGGGCAGTACTTC. Amino acids: CASSFSQGGQYF. The V and J genes are TRBV11-1 and TRBJ2-7, with D possibly TRBD2 on 6 matching bases. CDR1 SGHAT and CDR2 FQDESV come from the germline V gene (reference sequence). V was pared by 3 bases and J by 9 bases, with 12 bases between. CDR3 length: 12 residues.